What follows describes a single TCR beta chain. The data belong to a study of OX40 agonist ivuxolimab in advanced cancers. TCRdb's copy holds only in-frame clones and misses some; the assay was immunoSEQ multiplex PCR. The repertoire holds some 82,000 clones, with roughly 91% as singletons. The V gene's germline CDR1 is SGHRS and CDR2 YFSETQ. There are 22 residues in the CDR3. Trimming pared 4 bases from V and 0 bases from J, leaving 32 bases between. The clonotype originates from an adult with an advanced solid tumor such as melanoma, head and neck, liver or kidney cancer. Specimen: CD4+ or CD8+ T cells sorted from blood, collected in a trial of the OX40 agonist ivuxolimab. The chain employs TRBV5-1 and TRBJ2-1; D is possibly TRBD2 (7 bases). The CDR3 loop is CASSRLTLGGGVGGASYNEQFF. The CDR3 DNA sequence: TGCGCCAGCAGCCGCCTGACCCTTGGTGGCGGGGTTGGGGGGGCCTCCTACAATGAGCAGTTCTTC.